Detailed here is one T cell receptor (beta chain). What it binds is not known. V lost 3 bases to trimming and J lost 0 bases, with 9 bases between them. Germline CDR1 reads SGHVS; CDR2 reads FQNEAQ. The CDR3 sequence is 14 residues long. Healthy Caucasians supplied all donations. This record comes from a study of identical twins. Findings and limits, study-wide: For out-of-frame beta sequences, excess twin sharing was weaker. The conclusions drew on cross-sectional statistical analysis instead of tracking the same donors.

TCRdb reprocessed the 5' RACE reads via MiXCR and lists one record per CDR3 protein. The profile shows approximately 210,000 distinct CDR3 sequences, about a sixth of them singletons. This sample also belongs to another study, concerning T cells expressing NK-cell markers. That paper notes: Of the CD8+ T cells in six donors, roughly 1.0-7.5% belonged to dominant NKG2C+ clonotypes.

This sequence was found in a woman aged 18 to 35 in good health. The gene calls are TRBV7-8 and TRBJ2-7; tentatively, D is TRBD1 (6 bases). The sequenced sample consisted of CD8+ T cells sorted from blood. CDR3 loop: CASSFGQSSYEQYF. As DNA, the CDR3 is TGTGCCAGCAGCTTTGGACAGAGCTCCTACGAGCAGTACTTC.